The 8 T cell receptor beta chains presented below share a single source sample, sequenced in a study of cytomegalovirus exposure and HLA in healthy donors. A multiplex PCR was run with 60 Vbeta primers and 13 Jbeta primers. This table comes from immunoSEQ multiplex PCR, and its TCRdb copy is limited to in-frame clones, with some not included. The sample consists of approximately 140,000 clones, 79% of them appearing once. Sequences were obtained from PBMCs. These receptors all come from a man aged 45-65 years in good health and CMV-seropositive.

The gene calls are TRBV7-2 and TRBJ1-1; unclear D gene. CDR1 is SGHTA and CDR2 is FQGNSA in the germline V gene. The CDR3 runs to 14 residues. Trimming left V 2 bases short and J 7 bases short, with 14 bases between. The chain's CDR3 is CASSLSSPPYEAFF. The CDR3 nucleotides read TGTGCCAGCAGCTTATCGAGTCCCCCCTATGAAGCTTTCTTT.

The chain has TRBV2 and TRBJ2-3; D possibly corresponds to TRBD2 (7 bases). This CDR3 is built from 13 residues. Germline CDR1 SNHLY, CDR2 FYNNEI. V was trimmed by 8 bases and J by 9 bases, leaving 18 bases between them. The CDR3, as DNA: TGTGCCAGCCGCGGGGGCCAGGGGTTAACGCAGTATTTT. Residues: CASRGGQGLTQYF. The full variable domain, with the rest looked up from reference TRBV2 and TRBJ2-3, is EPEVTQTPSHQVTQMGQEVILRCVPISNHLYFYWYRQILGQKVEFLVSFYNNEISEKSEIFDDQFSVERPDGSNFTLKIRSTKLEDSAMYFCASRGGQGLTQYFGPGTRLTVL.

The V gene is TRBV10-1, the J gene TRBJ2-1; TRBD2 aligns across 12 bases. Germline CDR1 and CDR2: WNHNN and SYGVQD (reference sequence). This CDR3 has 18 amino acids. V shed 3 bases and J 0 bases; nucleotides not matched to a gene: 6. CDR3 bases: TGCGCCAGCAGTGAACTAGCGGGAGGAGGAGGCTCCTACAATGAGCAGTTCTTC. It codes for CASSELAGGGGSYNEQFF.

This clone has a handful of counts. The chain links TRBV5-1 to TRBJ1-1; D gene uncertain. Germline V gene sequence: CDR1 SGHRS, CDR2 YFSETQ. V shed 1 base and J shed 1 base, with 8 bases lying between them. The CDR3 has 14 amino acids. Here the CDR3 reads CASSLNDKNTEAFF. CDR3 in DNA: TGCGCCAGCAGCTTGAACGACAAGAACACTGAAGCTTTCTTT.

The genes are TRBV11-1 and TRBJ2-1; 10 nucleotides line up with TRBD2. The V segment lost 5 bases and the J segment 10 bases; nucleotides outside the gene matches: 2. The CDR3 sequence is 12 residues long. Germline V CDR1 and CDR2: SGHAT, FQDESV (reference sequence). In DNA, the CDR3 is TGTGCCAGCAGCCTGGGACTAGCGGAGCAGTTCTTC. Its translation: CASSLGLAEQFF.

The rearrangement uses TRBV27 and TRBJ2-1; TRBD2 matches 7 bases. J was trimmed by 9 bases and V by 2 bases; bases with no gene match: 4. From germline, CDR1 is MNHEY and CDR2 SMNVEV (reference sequence). The CDR3 sequence is 13 residues long. The CDR3 DNA reads TGTGCCAGCAGTTTAGGACTAGGGGCTGAGCAGTTCTTC. Residues: CASSLGLGAEQFF.

The rearrangement joins TRBV18 to TRBJ2-2, with 10 positions matching TRBD1. CDR1 and CDR2 from the germline V gene are KGHSH and LQKENI. The V segment lost 4 bases and the J segment 6 bases; nucleotides outside the gene matches: 11. The length of the CDR3 is 17 residues. The CDR3 coding sequence is TGTGCCAGCTCACGGAACGCCGGGACAGGGGCCCCCGGGGAGCTGTTTTTT. This encodes CASSRNAGTGAPGELFF. Full variable domain (remainder filled in from reference TRBV18 and TRBJ2-2): NAGVMQNPRHLVRRRGQEARLRCSPMKGHSHVYWYRQLPEEGLKFMVYLQKENIIDESGMPKERFSAEFPKEGPSILRIQQVVRGDSAAYFCASSRNAGTGAPGELFFGEGSRLTVL.

This clone turned up a few times. This chain's CDR3 is CASSAGQAYEQYF. CDR3 coding DNA: TGTGCCAGCAGTGCCGGACAGGCCTACGAGCAGTACTTC. The V gene is TRBV6-1, the J gene TRBJ2-7; 7 nucleotides agree with TRBD1. The CDR3 is 13 amino acids. From germline, CDR1 is MNHNS and CDR2 SASEGT. The V and J ends lost 4 bases and 2 bases, in that order; junction bases with no gene match: 2.